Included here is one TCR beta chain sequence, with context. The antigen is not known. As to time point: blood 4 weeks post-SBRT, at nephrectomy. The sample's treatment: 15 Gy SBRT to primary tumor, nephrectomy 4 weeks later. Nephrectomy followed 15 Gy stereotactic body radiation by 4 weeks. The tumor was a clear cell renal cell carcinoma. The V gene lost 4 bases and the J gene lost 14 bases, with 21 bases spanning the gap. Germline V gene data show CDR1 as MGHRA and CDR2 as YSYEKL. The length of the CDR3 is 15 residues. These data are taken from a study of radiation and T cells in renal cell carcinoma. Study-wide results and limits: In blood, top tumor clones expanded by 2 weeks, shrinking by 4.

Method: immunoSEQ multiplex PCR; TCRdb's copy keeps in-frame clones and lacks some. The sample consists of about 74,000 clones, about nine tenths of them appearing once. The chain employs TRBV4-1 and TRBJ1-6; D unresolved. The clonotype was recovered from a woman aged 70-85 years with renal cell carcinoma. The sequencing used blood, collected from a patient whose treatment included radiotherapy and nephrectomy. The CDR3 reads CASSRGGPLFQSLHF. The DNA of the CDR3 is TGCGCCAGCAGCCGAGGTGGGCCACTTTTTCAATCCCTCCACTTT.